A selection of T cell receptor beta chains follows, all from one sample in a study of cytomegalovirus exposure and HLA in healthy donors. Assay used: immunoSEQ multiplex PCR; TCRdb lists only in-frame clones, some missing. The sample holds roughly 110,000 clones, 82% seen once. Sequenced: PBMCs. These receptors originate from a man aged 30 to 39 in good health and CMV-seropositive. Both conserved end residues are trimmed from each CDR3. Expanded clones get a size class; other rows say once, few or many, or leave the size out.

V | size | length | CDR3
TRBV6-5 | - | 12 | ASRPGTDGEKLF
TRBV7-2 | - | 11 | AAGLLGANVLT
TRBV2 | - | 10 | ATWTGGKTQY
TRBV5-6 | - | 13 | ASSFDRGSGNTIY
TRBV5-4 | - | 13 | ASTLRTGSTDTQY
TRBV10-3 | - | 12 | SATGTENSYEQY
TRBV18 | - | 11 | ASSTGQKNIQY
TRBV7-9 | - | 13 | ASSPRGGGTDTQY
TRBV5-8 | - | 13 | ASSLDLSGAGEQY
TRBV5-1 | - | 17 | ASSLPTSGGALHTREQF
TRBV21-1 | - | 14 | ASSKGPTGGQDEQY
TRBV5-1 | - | 11 | ASSSRQSEGYT
TRBV16 | - | 14 | ASSPSGEGSYNEQF
TRBV5-1 | - | 11 | ASSNGQADGYT
TRBV11-3 | - | 12 | ASSLAPLTDTQY
TRBV5-1 | - | 13 | ASSSVGTLGEKLF
TRBV9 | - | 15 | ASSSTSGRLTQVPQY
TRBV7-9 | - | 13 | SSIPEQGANNEQF
TRBV5-8 | - | 15 | ASSLEEYSSYNSPLH
TRBV10-2 | - | 13 | ASSGASASEETQY
TRBV10-3 | once | 16 | AISGGTSGGAVQGTQY
TRBV7-8 | - | 14 | ASSLGRRGGHNEQF
TRBV6-4 | once | 13 | ASSRLAGVSDTQY